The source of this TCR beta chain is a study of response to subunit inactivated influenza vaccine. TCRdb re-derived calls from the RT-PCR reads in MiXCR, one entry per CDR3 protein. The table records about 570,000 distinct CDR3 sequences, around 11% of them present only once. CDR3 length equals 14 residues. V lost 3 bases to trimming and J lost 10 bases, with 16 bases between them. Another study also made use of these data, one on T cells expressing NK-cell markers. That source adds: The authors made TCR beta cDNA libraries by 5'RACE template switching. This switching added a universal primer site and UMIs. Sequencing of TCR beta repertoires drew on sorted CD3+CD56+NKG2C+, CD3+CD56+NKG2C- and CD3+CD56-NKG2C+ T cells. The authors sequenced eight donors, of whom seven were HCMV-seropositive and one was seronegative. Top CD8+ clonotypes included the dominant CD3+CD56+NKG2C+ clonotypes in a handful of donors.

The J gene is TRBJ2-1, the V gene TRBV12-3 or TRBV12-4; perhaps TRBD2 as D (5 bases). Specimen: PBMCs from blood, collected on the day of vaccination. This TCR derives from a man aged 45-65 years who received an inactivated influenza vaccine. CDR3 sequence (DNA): TGTGCCAGCAGTTTCGTGGACTCCCCGGGGGAGCAGTTCTTC. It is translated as CASSFVDSPGEQFF.